This is a list of T cell receptor beta chains from one sample in a study of control samples from healthy donors and cancer patients. Method: immunoSEQ multiplex PCR; TCRdb's copy keeps in-frame clones and lacks some. Of 85,000 to 90,000 clones listed, under 90% are singletons. What was sequenced was blood. The origin of the receptors is a woman aged 40 to 50 in good health. CDR3s include the opening cysteine and the closing phenylalanine or tryptophan. D genes are given only for firm matches. The size of a clone is reported for some rows only, either as once, few or many, or as a class for expanded clones.

clone_size d_call j_call v_call cdr3_aa cdr3_nt
few TRBD2 TRBJ2-7 TRBV5-1 CASSTSGGEDEQYF TGCGCCAGCAGCACTAGCGGGGGAGAGGACGAGCAGTACTTC
few NA TRBJ2-4 TRBV20-1 CSASKNIQYF TGCAGTGCGTCCAAAAACATTCAGTACTTC
NA TRBD2 TRBJ2-1 TRBV27 CASSFGNSGSSSYNEQFF TGTGCCAGCAGTTTTGGGAATAGCGGGTCGAGCTCCTACAATGAGCAGTTCTTC
NA TRBD1 TRBJ2-7 TRBV7-9 CASSLTNRGHLDEQYF TGTGCCAGCAGCTTAACTAACAGGGGGCACCTTGACGAGCAGTACTTC
NA NA TRBJ1-2 TRBV10-3 CAISESTARFSGYTF TGTGCCATCAGTGAGTCGACGGCCCGGTTTAGCGGCTACACCTTC
NA TRBD2 TRBJ2-5 TRBV5-3 CARSLGTSGGLAAQYF TGTGCCAGAAGCTTGGGGACTAGCGGGGGGCTTGCGGCCCAGTACTTC
few NA TRBJ1-2 TRBV7-9 CASSLAGITNYGYTF TGTGCCAGCAGCTTAGCGGGGATTACTAACTATGGCTACACCTTC
NA NA TRBJ1-1 TRBV7-8 CASSKNGEEAFF TGTGCCAGCAGCAAAAACGGAGAAGAAGCTTTCTTT
NA TRBD1 TRBJ1-2 TRBV5-4 CASSQDRGRDRDGYTF TGTGCCAGCAGCCAGGACAGGGGGCGGGATAGAGATGGCTACACCTTC
NA TRBD1 TRBJ1-2 TRBV10-3 CAISPGQGNYGYTF TGTGCCATCAGCCCGGGACAGGGAAACTATGGCTACACCTTC
NA NA TRBJ2-2 TRBV18 CASSPYRSNTGELFF TGTGCCAGCTCACCCTACAGGTCGAACACCGGGGAGCTGTTTTTT
NA TRBD2 TRBJ2-7 TRBV19 CASSIGGGFSYEQYF TGTGCCAGTAGCATCGGGGGGGGCTTTTCCTACGAGCAGTACTTC
NA NA TRBJ1-1 TRBV6-2/TRBV6-3 CASSYSEGSTEAFF TGTGCCAGCAGTTACAGTGAGGGATCTACTGAAGCTTTCTTT
NA TRBD1 TRBJ1-2 TRBV5-1 CASRQGTGESGYTF TGCGCCAGCAGACAAGGGACAGGGGAGAGTGGCTACACCTTC
once NA TRBJ2-6 TRBV7-9 CASSQSQVPGANVLTF TGTGCCAGCAGCCAGTCGCAGGTCCCTGGGGCCAACGTCCTGACTTTC
NA TRBD1 TRBJ1-2 TRBV5-8 CASSLAGQGYTF TGTGCCAGCAGCTTGGCGGGACAGGGCTACACCTTC
NA NA TRBJ1-3 TRBV5-1 CASSRGGESSGNTIYF TGCGCCAGCAGCAGGGGCGGCGAAAGCTCTGGAAACACCATATATTTT
NA NA TRBJ2-5 TRBV3-1/TRBV3-2 CASSQVRGVQETQYF TGTGCCAGCAGCCAAGTGAGGGGGGTCCAAGAGACCCAGTACTTC
NA NA TRBJ2-2 TRBV4-3 CASSQGVREDNTGELFF TGCGCCAGCAGCCAAGGGGTAAGGGAAGATAACACCGGGGAGCTGTTTTTT
NA TRBD1 TRBJ1-1 TRBV7-2 CASSLVGTARGRGNEAFF TGTGCCAGCAGCTTAGTCGGAACGGCCAGGGGGCGAGGGAATGAAGCTTTCTTT
NA NA TRBJ1-1 TRBV2 CASRQGPQAFF TGTGCCAGCAGACAGGGTCCCCAAGCTTTCTTT
once NA TRBJ1-3 TRBV24-1 CATSDPWTELGNTIYF TGTGCCACCAGTGATCCGTGGACAGAGCTTGGAAACACCATATATTTT
NA NA TRBJ2-1 TRBV12-5 CASGLAQTANHNYNEQFF TGTGCTAGTGGTTTGGCTCAGACAGCCAACCATAATTACAATGAGCAGTTCTTC
NA NA TRBJ2-7 TRBV15 CATSRALVGYEQYF TGTGCCACCAGCAGAGCCCTGGTGGGGTACGAGCAGTACTTC
NA TRBD1 TRBJ1-6 TRBV13 CASSEEGRGYNSPLHF TGTGCCAGCAGCGAGGAAGGCAGGGGGTATAATTCACCCCTCCACTTT
NA NA TRBJ1-4 TRBV4-3 CASSQEGRDGEKLFF TGCGCCAGCAGCCAAGAAGGCAGAGACGGTGAAAAACTGTTTTTT
NA TRBD1 TRBJ2-3 TRBV24-1 CATSEGQGHTDTQYF TGTGCCACCAGTGAAGGACAGGGACACACAGATACGCAGTATTTT
NA NA TRBJ1-1 TRBV10-3 CAIQRAGNTEAFF TGTGCCATCCAAAGGGCGGGGAACACTGAAGCTTTCTTT
NA NA TRBJ1-4 TRBV5-6 CASSPRVGKLFF TGTGCCAGCAGCCCCAGGGTGGGAAAACTGTTTTTT
NA NA TRBJ1-1 TRBV15 CATSSGRMNTEAFF TGTGCCACCAGCAGCGGACGGATGAACACTGAAGCTTTCTTT
NA NA TRBJ1-5 TRBV10-3 CAISERDDSNQPQHF TGTGCCATCAGTGAGCGGGATGATAGCAATCAGCCCCAGCATTTT
NA TRBD2 TRBJ2-1 TRBV10-2 CASRNRLAGGKSSYNEQFF TGCGCCAGCAGGAACAGACTAGCGGGGGGGAAGAGCTCCTACAATGAGCAGTTCTTC
NA NA TRBJ1-4 TRBV2 CASSGRLTGYNEKLFF TGTGCCAGCAGTGGCAGATTAACAGGCTATAATGAAAAACTGTTTTTT
NA NA TRBJ2-1 TRBV4-3 CASSQDQQGYNEQFF TGCGCCAGCAGCCAAGATCAGCAGGGATACAATGAGCAGTTCTTC
NA TRBD1 TRBJ1-1 TRBV19 CASTPGQANTEAFF TGTGCCAGTACCCCCGGACAGGCGAACACTGAAGCTTTCTTT
NA NA TRBJ2-2 TRBV6-5 CASRTDANTGELFF TGTGCCAGCAGGACAGACGCGAACACCGGGGAGCTGTTTTTT
once NA TRBJ1-6 TRBV25-1 CASSGGTPYNSPLHF TGTGCCAGCAGTGGCGGGACACCCTATAATTCACCCCTCCACTTT
NA NA TRBJ2-2 TRBV10-3 CATQGGRNTGELFF TGTGCCACCCAAGGGGGGCGGAACACCGGGGAGCTGTTTTTT
NA NA TRBJ2-1 TRBV3-1/TRBV3-2 CASSQVPQGDEQFF TGTGCCAGCAGCCAAGTCCCCCAGGGCGATGAGCAGTTCTTC
NA NA TRBJ1-2 TRBV5-1 CASSSPGTAVQGGYTF TGCGCCAGCAGCTCACCCGGGACGGCAGTCCAGGGGGGCTACACCTTC
once TRBD2 TRBJ2-1 TRBV5-4 CASSSPSGVDNEQFF TGTGCCAGCAGCTCACCCAGCGGGGTTGACAATGAGCAGTTCTTC
NA TRBD1 TRBJ2-1 TRBV5-4 CASSPRGKDRKGNEQFF TGTGCCAGCAGCCCGAGAGGTAAGGACAGGAAAGGGAATGAGCAGTTCTTC
NA NA TRBJ1-5 TRBV6-2/TRBV6-3 CASSYEKVNQPQHF TGTGCCAGCAGTTACGAAAAGGTCAATCAGCCCCAGCATTTT
NA TRBD1 TRBJ1-2 TRBV6-6 CASSYARDRGQYGYTF TGTGCCAGCAGTTACGCCCGGGACAGGGGGCAGTATGGCTACACCTTC
few NA TRBJ2-4 TRBV4-1 CASSHSPSRTTLLAKNIQYF TGCGCCAGCAGCCATTCCCCCAGTCGGACAACTCTTCTAGCCAAAAACATTCAGTACTTC
NA TRBD1 TRBJ2-1 TRBV29-1 CSVKGGPSTYNEQFF TGCAGCGTTAAAGGGGGCCCTTCAACCTACAATGAGCAGTTCTTC
NA NA TRBJ2-7 TRBV7-2 CASSRDFTYEQYF TGTGCCAGCAGCCGGGACTTCACCTACGAGCAGTACTTC
NA TRBD1 TRBJ2-2 TRBV14 CASSQVTGDAGELFF TGTGCCAGCAGCCAAGTCACAGGGGACGCCGGGGAGCTGTTTTTT